This TCR beta chain derives from a study of shared clonotypes between healthy human individuals. About the research overall: Each donor contributed plates that comprised three CD4 naive, three CD4 memory, two CD8 naive and one CD8 memory.

CD4+ cell separation produced CD45RA+ naive and CD45RA-negative memory subsets. V dropped 3 bases and J dropped 2 bases, with 12 bases sitting between them. CDR3 length equals 15 residues. CDR1 and CDR2 (germline): LNHNV, YYDKDF (reference sequence). Genomic DNA of every subset was divided equally among multiple immunoSEQ plates. Assay: immunoSEQ multiplex PCR; the TCRdb copy retains only in-frame clones and omits some. The sample holds fewer than 2.5 million clones, more than 85% seen once. The clonotype was recovered from a man aged 18 to 30 in good health. Some clones in this sample may be carry-over from other donors' samples. V usage is TRBV15 and J usage is TRBJ2-3; D ambiguous. Sequences were obtained from naive CD4+ T cells from PBMCs. Indicated subset: CD45RA+ positively selected. CDR3 DNA: TGTGCCACCAGCAGTGGGGTTTCAGTCACAGATACGCAGTATTTT. It specifies CATSSGVSVTDTQYF. Full variable domain (remainder filled in from reference TRBV15 and TRBJ2-3): DAMVIQNPRYQVTQFGKPVTLSCSQTLNHNVMYWYQQKSSQAPKLLFHYYDKDFNNEADTPDNFQSRRPNTSFCFLDIRSPGLGDTAMYLCATSSGVSVTDTQYFGPGTRLTVL.